This passage covers 9 T cell receptor beta chains from one sample sequenced in a study of human T cells and chemical hapten exposure. One entry per CDR3 protein, called by TCRdb with MiXCR from the RACE reads. The table includes around 260,000 distinct CDR3 sequences, about 9% detected once. Time point denoted: pre-sensitization, week 0. The sample's treatment: therapeutic diphenylcyclopropenone sensitization with weekly scalp DPC. The sequences come from whole blood, collected in connection with sensitization to the hapten diphenylcyclopropenone (DPC). The receptors derive from a woman in her forties with alopecia areata. Some clones in this sample may be carry-over from other donors' samples.

This clonotype was recorded a few times. The chain employs TRBV28 and TRBJ2-5; D is possibly TRBD1 (5 bases). The CDR3 covers 13 residues. V was shortened by 2 bases and J by 3 bases, with 7 bases between the two germline ends. The V gene's germline CDR1 is MDHEN and CDR2 SYDVKM. CDR3 loop: CASSLAGKETQYF. CDR3 sequence (DNA): TGTGCCAGCAGTTTAGCAGGGAAAGAGACCCAGTACTTC.

This clonotype was detected a few times. The chain employs TRBV4-3 and TRBJ2-3, with 8 bases matching TRBD1. J lost 4 bases, V lost 0 bases, and 9 bases had no gene match. The CDR3 runs to 17 residues. The germline V gene encodes CDR1 LGHNA and CDR2 YSLEER. This chain's CDR3 is CASSQDTATGVPDTQYF. In DNA form, the CDR3 reads TGCGCCAGCAGCCAAGATACGGCGACAGGGGTTCCAGATACGCAGTATTTT.

This clonotype has a count of ten or more. The V call is TRBV29-1, the J call TRBJ1-1; 9 bases agree with TRBD1. In germline, CDR1 is SQVTM, CDR2 ANQGSEA. This CDR3 has 13 residues. V was pared by 5 bases and J by 3 bases, with 4 bases of the junction left unmatched. The CDR3 sequence: CSVRTGEYTEAFF. In DNA, the CDR3 is TGCAGCGTTCGGACAGGGGAGTACACTGAAGCTTTCTTT.

This clonotype was counted between two and nine times. The chain couples TRBV7-2 to TRBJ2-3; a weak D match, TRBD2 (5 bases). The CDR3 has 17 amino acids. CDR1 is SGHTA, CDR2 FQGNSA, per germline. The V end was cut by 1 base, the J end by 2 bases, with 16 bases between. The CDR3 DNA reads TGTGCCAGCAGCTTAGGTCTACGAGCGGATTACACAGATACGCAGTATTTT. It specifies CASSLGLRADYTDTQYF.

The chain joins TRBV6-1 to TRBJ1-2; perhaps TRBD1 as D (6 bases). The CDR3 runs 14 residues. Trimming stripped 7 bases from V and 0 bases from J, with 12 bases between. CDR1 is MNHNS, CDR2 SASEGT, per germline. Here the CDR3 reads CASTRQATNYGYTF. The CDR3 DNA follows: TGTGCCAGCACCCGACAGGCTACTAACTATGGCTACACCTTC.

The chain couples TRBV25-1 to TRBJ1-3; D is possibly TRBD1 (5 bases). V gave up 1 base and J gave up 0 bases, with 7 bases separating them. The germline gives CDR1 MGHDK, CDR2 SYGVNS. This CDR3 contains 15 residues. The CDR3 coding sequence is TGTGCCAGCAGTGAATTACAGGTCTCTGGAAACACCATATATTTT. Residues: CASSELQVSGNTIYF.

CDR3 in amino acids: CASSRETGYQPQHF. For the CDR3, the DNA is TGTGCCAGCAGTCGAGAGACAGGGTATCAGCCCCAGCATTTT. The chain recombines TRBV7-2 with TRBJ1-5, with 7 bases matching TRBD1. Germline assignment: CDR1 SGHTA and CDR2 FQGNSA. V was pared by 6 bases and J by 5 bases, with 7 bases of the junction left unmatched. The CDR3 loop spans 14 amino acids. The variable domain in full, completed from reference TRBV7-2 and TRBJ1-5, reads GAGVSQSPSNKVTEKGKDVELRCDPISGHTALYWYRQSLGQGLEFLIYFQGNSAPDKSGLPSDRFSAERTGGSVSTLTIQRTQQEDSAVYLCASSRETGYQPQHFGDGTRLSIL.

This clonotype occurred a few times. The chain combines TRBV7-2 with TRBJ2-3; either TRBD1 or TRBD2 may fit D (5 bases each). The CDR3 has 15 amino acids. Trimming stripped 2 bases from V and 1 base from J, with 10 bases between. Germline assignment: CDR1 SGHTA and CDR2 FQGNSA. As DNA, the CDR3 is TGTGCCAGCAGCTTAAACGGGGCTCGCACAGATACGCAGTATTTT. This encodes CASSLNGARTDTQYF.

This CDR3 reads CASSQTGGYTEAFF. The CDR3 nucleotides are TGTGCCAGCAGCCAAACAGGGGGCTACACTGAAGCTTTCTTT. The V and J genes are TRBV7-2 and TRBJ1-1; 9 bases line up with TRBD1. V shed 5 bases and J 3 bases; nucleotides not matched to a gene: 4. The germline gives CDR1 SGHTA, CDR2 FQGNSA. The CDR3 runs to 14 residues.